A selection of T cell receptor beta chains follows, all from one sample in a study of blood T cell repertoires in COVID-19. Repertoires were generated with immunoSEQ multiplex PCR, while TCRdb's copy carries only in-frame clones and drops some. The sample consists of tens of thousands of clones, approximately 90% of them appearing once. Sample: peripheral blood. The receptors derive from an older man with acute or convalescent COVID-19. Both conserved end residues are part of each CDR3. Each record gives: J gene, V gene, D gene, CDR3 DNA, CDR3 protein. The D gene is left open where the match is weak.

J gene: TRBJ2-7; V gene: TRBV12-3/TRBV12-4; D gene: -; CDR3 DNA: TGTGCCAGCAGTTTAGCCGGGAACGAGCAGTACTTC; CDR3 protein: CASSLAGNEQYF
J gene: TRBJ1-5; V gene: TRBV30; D gene: -; CDR3 DNA: TGTGCCTGGAGTCTACAGGGTCTTCAGCCCCAGCATTTT; CDR3 protein: CAWSLQGLQPQHF
J gene: TRBJ1-5; V gene: TRBV27; D gene: -; CDR3 DNA: TGTGCCAGCAGTCCCCTGGACACCCTTAGCAATCAGCCCCAGCATTTT; CDR3 protein: CASSPLDTLSNQPQHF
J gene: TRBJ2-2; V gene: TRBV7-3; D gene: TRBD2; CDR3 DNA: TGTGCCAGCAGCTTAACGGGCCTAGCGGGGGGCACCGGGGAGCTGTTTTTT; CDR3 protein: CASSLTGLAGGTGELFF
J gene: TRBJ1-6; V gene: TRBV30; D gene: -; CDR3 DNA: TGTGCCTGGAGTGGGGGAAGGGGACACCTTGATTCACCCCTCCACTTT; CDR3 protein: CAWSGGRGHLDSPLHF
J gene: TRBJ2-2; V gene: TRBV28; D gene: TRBD1; CDR3 DNA: TGTGCCAGCAGTTTAAACAGGGGTCGTAGCGGGGAGCTGTTTTTT; CDR3 protein: CASSLNRGRSGELFF
J gene: TRBJ2-3; V gene: TRBV28; D gene: -; CDR3 DNA: TGTGCCAGCAGTCCAATTTTCGACAGTACAGATACGCAGTATTTT; CDR3 protein: CASSPIFDSTDTQYF
J gene: TRBJ2-1; V gene: TRBV11-2; D gene: -; CDR3 DNA: TGTGCCACCTCCTGGGAGGCCCGGGCCTACAATGAGCAGTTCTTC; CDR3 protein: CATSWEARAYNEQFF
J gene: TRBJ2-6; V gene: TRBV7-8; D gene: TRBD1; CDR3 DNA: TGTGCCAGCAGCCTAGGGGGCTTTGGGGCCAACGTCCTGACTTTC; CDR3 protein: CASSLGGFGANVLTF
J gene: TRBJ2-1; V gene: TRBV19; D gene: TRBD2; CDR3 DNA: TGTGCCAGTACCTCGGGGGGTACTAACAATGAGCAGTTCTTC; CDR3 protein: CASTSGGTNNEQFF
J gene: TRBJ1-4; V gene: TRBV9; D gene: -; CDR3 DNA: TGTGCCAGCAGCCCCGGGGATGAAAAACTGTTTTTT; CDR3 protein: CASSPGDEKLFF
J gene: TRBJ2-7; V gene: TRBV9; D gene: -; CDR3 DNA: TGTGCCAGCAGCGTAGGGACGGGGAACTACGAGCAGTACTTC; CDR3 protein: CASSVGTGNYEQYF
J gene: TRBJ2-3; V gene: TRBV5-8; D gene: TRBD2; CDR3 DNA: TGTGCCAGCAGCTTTGACAGCGGGGGGGCCGCAGATACGCAGTATTTT; CDR3 protein: CASSFDSGGAADTQYF
J gene: TRBJ1-1; V gene: TRBV28; D gene: TRBD1; CDR3 DNA: TGTGCCAGCAGCCTCGACAGGGGGGACACTGAAGCTTTCTTT; CDR3 protein: CASSLDRGDTEAFF
J gene: TRBJ2-7; V gene: TRBV14; D gene: TRBD1; CDR3 DNA: TGTGCCAGCAGCTGGACAGGGGGCAGCTACGAGCAGTACTTC; CDR3 protein: CASSWTGGSYEQYF
J gene: TRBJ2-2; V gene: TRBV10-3; D gene: -; CDR3 DNA: TGTGCCATCAGTGCGCTAGCGACCGGGGAGCTGTTTTTT; CDR3 protein: CAISALATGELFF
J gene: TRBJ1-2; V gene: TRBV28; D gene: TRBD1; CDR3 DNA: TGTGCCAGCACCGGGGACAGCCCCCGATACCCTAACTATGGCTACACCTTC; CDR3 protein: CASTGDSPRYPNYGYTF
J gene: TRBJ2-5; V gene: TRBV25-1; D gene: TRBD2; CDR3 DNA: TGTGCCAGCAGCGACCCTAGCGGGGGGAGGGAGACCCAGTACTTC; CDR3 protein: CASSDPSGGRETQYF
J gene: TRBJ2-3; V gene: TRBV6-6; D gene: TRBD1; CDR3 DNA: TGTGCCAGTCGGACAGGGGGCACAGATACGCAGTATTTT; CDR3 protein: CASRTGGTDTQYF
J gene: TRBJ1-2; V gene: TRBV6-4; D gene: -; CDR3 DNA: TGTGCCAGCAGTCCAACGGGAGGCAGCGGTTATGGCTACACCTTC; CDR3 protein: CASSPTGGSGYGYTF
J gene: TRBJ2-3; V gene: TRBV7-8; D gene: -; CDR3 DNA: TGTGCCAGCAGCAGGGGTTTTCCCACAGATACGCAGTATTTT; CDR3 protein: CASSRGFPTDTQYF
J gene: TRBJ2-1; V gene: TRBV5-1; D gene: TRBD2; CDR3 DNA: TGCGCCAGCAGCTCCCTAGCGGGGACTCCATACAATGAGCAGTTCTTC; CDR3 protein: CASSSLAGTPYNEQFF
J gene: TRBJ1-5; V gene: TRBV3-1/TRBV3-2; D gene: -; CDR3 DNA: TGTGCCAGCAGCCAAGTAAGGGAGGGCAATCAGCCCCAGCATTTT; CDR3 protein: CASSQVREGNQPQHF
J gene: TRBJ1-5; V gene: TRBV6-1; D gene: -; CDR3 DNA: TGTGCCAGCAGTGACGGGATAATTAGCAATCAGCCCCAGCATTTT; CDR3 protein: CASSDGIISNQPQHF
J gene: TRBJ2-7; V gene: TRBV5-1; D gene: -; CDR3 DNA: TGCGCCAGCAGCTCGGGAATACGGTTGGAGCAGTACTTC; CDR3 protein: CASSSGIRLEQYF
J gene: TRBJ2-7; V gene: TRBV3-1/TRBV3-2; D gene: -; CDR3 DNA: TGTGCCAGCAGTCAGTCGTTCTACGAGCAGTACTTC; CDR3 protein: CASSQSFYEQYF
J gene: TRBJ2-2; V gene: TRBV9; D gene: -; CDR3 DNA: TGTGCCAGCAGCGTTGGAGACAGAAACACCGGGGAGCTGTTTTTT; CDR3 protein: CASSVGDRNTGELFF
J gene: TRBJ2-7; V gene: TRBV2; D gene: -; CDR3 DNA: TGTGCCAGCAGAGCCGGGACATTAAACTCCTACGAGCAGTACTTC; CDR3 protein: CASRAGTLNSYEQYF
J gene: TRBJ1-4; V gene: TRBV2; D gene: -; CDR3 DNA: TGTGCCAGCAGTGAAGGGCCCAGGCCGGGAGCGGGCGGGATTAGGAGTTTT; CDR3 protein: CASSEGPRPGAGGIRSF
J gene: TRBJ2-3; V gene: TRBV7-2; D gene: TRBD2; CDR3 DNA: TGTGCCAGCAGCCCACCGGGACTAGCGGGGGTTGGAGATACGCAGTATTTT; CDR3 protein: CASSPPGLAGVGDTQYF
J gene: TRBJ2-1; V gene: TRBV30; D gene: -; CDR3 DNA: TGTGCCTGGAACAGGCCACCGTGGGTAAGCTCCTACAATGAGCAGTTCTTC; CDR3 protein: CAWNRPPWVSSYNEQFF
J gene: TRBJ2-1; V gene: TRBV21-1; D gene: -; CDR3 DNA: -; CDR3 protein: CAIVWGTGACSYNEQFF
J gene: TRBJ2-2; V gene: TRBV9; D gene: TRBD1; CDR3 DNA: TGTGCCAGCAGCGTAGGCGCAGGGGGCGAGTTCGGGGAGCTGTTTTTT; CDR3 protein: CASSVGAGGEFGELFF
J gene: TRBJ2-7; V gene: TRBV6-2/TRBV6-3; D gene: TRBD2; CDR3 DNA: TGTGCCAGCAGTTACGGGGTTGGCGGGGGCTCCTACGAGCAGTACTTC; CDR3 protein: CASSYGVGGGSYEQYF
J gene: TRBJ1-4; V gene: TRBV4-2; D gene: -; CDR3 DNA: TGTGCCAGCAGCCAAGATTTAGTAGTTGGAGGGGTTAAGGAAAAACTGTTTTTT; CDR3 protein: CASSQDLVVGGVKEKLFF
J gene: TRBJ1-4; V gene: TRBV6-6; D gene: TRBD1; CDR3 DNA: TGTGCCAGCAGTTTCAGGGGGCAGGATGAAAAACTGTTTTTT; CDR3 protein: CASSFRGQDEKLFF
J gene: TRBJ2-2; V gene: TRBV2; D gene: TRBD2; CDR3 DNA: TGTGCCAGCAGAGCGACTAGCGGGGGGGCCCGGGAGCTGTTTTTT; CDR3 protein: CASRATSGGARELFF